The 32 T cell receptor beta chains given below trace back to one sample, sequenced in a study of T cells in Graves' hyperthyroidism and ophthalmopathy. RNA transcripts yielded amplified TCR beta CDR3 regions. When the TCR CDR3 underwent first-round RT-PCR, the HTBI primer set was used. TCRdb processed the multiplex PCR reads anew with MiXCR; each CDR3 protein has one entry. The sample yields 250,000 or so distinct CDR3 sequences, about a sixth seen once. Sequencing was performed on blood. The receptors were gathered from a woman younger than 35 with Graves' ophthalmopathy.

DNA for the CDR3: TGTGCCATAGACCGGGACGGAATCTATGGCTACACCTTC. Translating it yields CAIDRDGIYGYTF. The chain combines TRBV28 with TRBJ1-2; D perhaps matches TRBD1 (5 bases). The V gene lost 10 bases and the J gene lost 4 bases, with 16 bases spanning the gap. The CDR3 consists of 13 residues. Germline V gene sequence: CDR1 MDHEN, CDR2 SYDVKM.

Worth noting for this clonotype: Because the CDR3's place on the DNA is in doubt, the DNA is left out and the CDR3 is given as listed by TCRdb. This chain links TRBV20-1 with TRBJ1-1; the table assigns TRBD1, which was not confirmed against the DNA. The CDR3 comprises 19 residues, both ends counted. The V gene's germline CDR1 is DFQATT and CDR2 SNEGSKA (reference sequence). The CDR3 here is CSAIPGNEQFFGPGTEAFF.

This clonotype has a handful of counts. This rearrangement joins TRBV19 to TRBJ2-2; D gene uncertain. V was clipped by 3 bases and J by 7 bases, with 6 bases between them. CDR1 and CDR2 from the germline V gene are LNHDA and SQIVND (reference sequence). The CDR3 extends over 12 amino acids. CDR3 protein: CASSILGGELFF. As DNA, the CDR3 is TGTGCCAGTAGTATTTTAGGCGGGGAGCTGTTTTTT.

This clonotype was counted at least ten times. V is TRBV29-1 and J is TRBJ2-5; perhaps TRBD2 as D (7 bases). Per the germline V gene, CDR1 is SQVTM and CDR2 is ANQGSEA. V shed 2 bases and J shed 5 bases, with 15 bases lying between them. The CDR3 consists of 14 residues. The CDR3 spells CSVEWGGGVETQYF. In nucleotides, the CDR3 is TGCAGCGTTGAATGGGGAGGGGGGGTTGAGACCCAGTACTTC.

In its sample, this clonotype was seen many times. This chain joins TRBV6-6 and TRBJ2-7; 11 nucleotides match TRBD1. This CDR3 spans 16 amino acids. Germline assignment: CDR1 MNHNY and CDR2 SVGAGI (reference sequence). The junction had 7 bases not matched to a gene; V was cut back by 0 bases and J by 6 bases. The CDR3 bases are TGTGCCAGCAGTTACTCTTCCGGGACAGGGGGACGCGAGCAGTACTTC. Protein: CASSYSSGTGGREQYF.

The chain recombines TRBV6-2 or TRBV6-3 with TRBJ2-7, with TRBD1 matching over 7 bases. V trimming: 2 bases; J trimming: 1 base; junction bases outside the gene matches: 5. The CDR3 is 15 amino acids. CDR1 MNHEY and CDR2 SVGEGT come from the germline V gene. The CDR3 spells CASSYESTGSYEQYF. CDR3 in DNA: TGTGCCAGCAGTTACGAGTCGACAGGGTCCTACGAGCAGTACTTC.

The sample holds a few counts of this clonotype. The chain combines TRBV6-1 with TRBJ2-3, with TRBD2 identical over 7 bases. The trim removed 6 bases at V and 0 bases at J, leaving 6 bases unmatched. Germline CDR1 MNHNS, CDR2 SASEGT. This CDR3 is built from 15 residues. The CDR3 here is CASSRSGVSTDTQYF. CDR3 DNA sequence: TGTGCCAGCAGCCGCAGCGGGGTAAGCACAGATACGCAGTATTTT.

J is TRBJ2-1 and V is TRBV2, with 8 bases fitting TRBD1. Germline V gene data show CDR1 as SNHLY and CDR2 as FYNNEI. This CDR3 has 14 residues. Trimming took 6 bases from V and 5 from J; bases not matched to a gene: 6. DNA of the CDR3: TGTGCCAGCAGCCTACAGGGGGAACACAATGAGCAGTTCTTC. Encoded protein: CASSLQGEHNEQFF.

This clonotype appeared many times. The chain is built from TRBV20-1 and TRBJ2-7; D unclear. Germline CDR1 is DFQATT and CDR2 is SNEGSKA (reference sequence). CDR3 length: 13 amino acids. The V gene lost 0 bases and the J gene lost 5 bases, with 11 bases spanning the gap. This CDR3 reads CSARDLADHEQYF. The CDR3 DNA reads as TGCAGTGCTAGAGATCTCGCAGACCACGAGCAGTACTTC.

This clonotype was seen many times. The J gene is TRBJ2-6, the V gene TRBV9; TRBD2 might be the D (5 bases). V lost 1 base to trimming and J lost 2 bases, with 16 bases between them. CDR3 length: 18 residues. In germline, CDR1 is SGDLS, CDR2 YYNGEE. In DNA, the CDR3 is TGTGCCAGCAGCGTACTGGCGGAGGCCGTGCCTGGGGCCAACGTCCTGACTTTC. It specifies CASSVLAEAVPGANVLTF.

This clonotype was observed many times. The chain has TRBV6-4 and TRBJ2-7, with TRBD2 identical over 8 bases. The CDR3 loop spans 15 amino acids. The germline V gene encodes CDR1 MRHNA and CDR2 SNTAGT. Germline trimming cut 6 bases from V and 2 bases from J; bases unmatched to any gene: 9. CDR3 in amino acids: CASRKTSVTTYEQYF. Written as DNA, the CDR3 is TGTGCCAGCAGGAAGACTAGCGTTACAACCTACGAGCAGTACTTC.

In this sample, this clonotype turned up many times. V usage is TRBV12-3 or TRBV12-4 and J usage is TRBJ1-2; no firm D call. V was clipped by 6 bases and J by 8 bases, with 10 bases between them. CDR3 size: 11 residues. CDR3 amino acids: CASSTLGGYTF. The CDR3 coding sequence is TGTGCCAGCAGCACCTTGGGCGGCTACACCTTC.

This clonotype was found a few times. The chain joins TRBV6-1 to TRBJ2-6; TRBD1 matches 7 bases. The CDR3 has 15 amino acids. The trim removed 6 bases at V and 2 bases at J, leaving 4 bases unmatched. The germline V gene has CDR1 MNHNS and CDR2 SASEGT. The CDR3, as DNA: TGTGCCAGCAGCACCCAGGGGGCTGGGGCCAACGTCCTGACTTTC. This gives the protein CASSTQGAGANVLTF.

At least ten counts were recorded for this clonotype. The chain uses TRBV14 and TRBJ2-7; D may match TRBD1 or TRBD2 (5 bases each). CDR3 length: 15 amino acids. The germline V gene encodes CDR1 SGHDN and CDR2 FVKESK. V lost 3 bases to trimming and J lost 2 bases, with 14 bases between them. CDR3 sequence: CASSQGPTPPYEQYF. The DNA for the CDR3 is TGTGCCAGCAGCCAGGGACCGACCCCTCCCTACGAGCAGTACTTC.

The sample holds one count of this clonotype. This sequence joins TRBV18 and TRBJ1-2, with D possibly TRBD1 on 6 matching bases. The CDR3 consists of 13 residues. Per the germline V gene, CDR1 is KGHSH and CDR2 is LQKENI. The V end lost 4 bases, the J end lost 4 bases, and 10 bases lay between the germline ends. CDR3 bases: TGTGCCAGCTCACTACAGGGTCCCTATGGCTACACCTTC. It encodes CASSLQGPYGYTF.

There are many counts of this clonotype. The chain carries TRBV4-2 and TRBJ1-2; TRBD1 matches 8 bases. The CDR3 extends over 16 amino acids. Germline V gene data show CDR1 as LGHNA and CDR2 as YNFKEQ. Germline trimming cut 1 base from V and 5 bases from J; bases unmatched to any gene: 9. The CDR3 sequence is CASSQGIGQGRYGYTF. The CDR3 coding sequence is TGTGCCAGCAGCCAAGGGATCGGACAGGGCAGGTATGGCTACACCTTC.

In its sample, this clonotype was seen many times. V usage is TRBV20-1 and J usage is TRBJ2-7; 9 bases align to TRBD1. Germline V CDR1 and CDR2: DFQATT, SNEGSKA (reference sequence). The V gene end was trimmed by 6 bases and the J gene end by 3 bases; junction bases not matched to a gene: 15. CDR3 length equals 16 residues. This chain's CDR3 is CSAPNKGTGNIYEQYF. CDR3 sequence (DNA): TGCAGTGCCCCAAACAAGGGGACAGGGAACATCTACGAGCAGTACTTC.

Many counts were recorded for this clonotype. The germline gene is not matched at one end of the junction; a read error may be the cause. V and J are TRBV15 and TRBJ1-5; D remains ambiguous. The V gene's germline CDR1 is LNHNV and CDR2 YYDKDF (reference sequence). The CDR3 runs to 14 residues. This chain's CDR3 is CATSRGISNQPQHF. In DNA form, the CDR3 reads TGTGCCACCAGTAGAGGGATCAGCAATCAGCCCCAGCATTTT.

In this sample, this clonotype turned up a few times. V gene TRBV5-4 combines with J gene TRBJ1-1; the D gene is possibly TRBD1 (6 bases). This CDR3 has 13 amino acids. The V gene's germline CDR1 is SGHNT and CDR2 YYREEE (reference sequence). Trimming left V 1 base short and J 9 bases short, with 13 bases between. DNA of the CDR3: TGTGCCAGCAGCTTGAGGGGGAACTCTCAAGCTTTCTTT. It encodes CASSLRGNSQAFF.

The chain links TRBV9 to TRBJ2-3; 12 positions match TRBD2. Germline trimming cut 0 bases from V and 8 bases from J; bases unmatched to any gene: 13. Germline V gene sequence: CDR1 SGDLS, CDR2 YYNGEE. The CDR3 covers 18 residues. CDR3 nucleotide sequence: TGTGCCAGCAGCGTAGGTTCCCGGACTAGCGGGATGGGGGGTACGCAGTATTTT. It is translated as CASSVGSRTSGMGGTQYF.

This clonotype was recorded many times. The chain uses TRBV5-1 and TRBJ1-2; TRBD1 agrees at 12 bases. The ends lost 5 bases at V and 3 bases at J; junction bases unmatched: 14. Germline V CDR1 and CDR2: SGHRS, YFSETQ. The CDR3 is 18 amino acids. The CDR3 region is CASSIGPGQGAKDYGYTF. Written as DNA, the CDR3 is TGCGCCAGCAGTATTGGACCGGGACAGGGGGCTAAAGACTATGGCTACACCTTC.

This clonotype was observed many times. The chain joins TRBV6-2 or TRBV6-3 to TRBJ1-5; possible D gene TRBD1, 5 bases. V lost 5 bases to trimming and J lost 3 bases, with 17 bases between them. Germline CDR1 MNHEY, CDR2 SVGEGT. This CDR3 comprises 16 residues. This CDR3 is CASSMGRVKLNQPQHF. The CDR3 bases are TGTGCCAGCAGTATGGGACGGGTGAAGCTCAATCAGCCCCAGCATTTT.

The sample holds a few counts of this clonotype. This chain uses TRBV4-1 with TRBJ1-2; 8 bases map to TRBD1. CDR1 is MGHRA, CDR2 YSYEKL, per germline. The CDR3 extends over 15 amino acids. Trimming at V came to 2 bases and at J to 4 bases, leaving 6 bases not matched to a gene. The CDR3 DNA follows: TGCGCCAGCAGCCAAAGGACAGGGCTTGGCTATGGCTACACCTTC. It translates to CASSQRTGLGYGYTF.

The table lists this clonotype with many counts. CDR3: CASSHRDRDFNSPLHF. The CDR3 DNA reads as TGTGCCAGCAGCCACCGGGACAGGGATTTTAATTCACCCCTCCACTTT. The chain employs TRBV7-8 and TRBJ1-6; 9 nucleotides line up with TRBD1. The J segment lost 6 bases and the V segment lost 5 bases, leaving 8 bases of the junction unmatched. Germline V gene lookup returns CDR1 SGHVS and CDR2 FQNEAQ. CDR3 length: 16 amino acids.

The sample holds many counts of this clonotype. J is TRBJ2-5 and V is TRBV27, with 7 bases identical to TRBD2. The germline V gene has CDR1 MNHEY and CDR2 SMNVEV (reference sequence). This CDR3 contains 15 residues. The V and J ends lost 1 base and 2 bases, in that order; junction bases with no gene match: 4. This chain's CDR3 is CASSLWAAGQETQYF. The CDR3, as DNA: TGTGCCAGCAGTTTATGGGCAGCGGGACAAGAGACCCAGTACTTC.

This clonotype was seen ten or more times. CDR3 sequence: CASTPSGRVTDTQYF. CDR3 sequence (DNA): TGTGCCAGCACCCCTAGCGGGAGGGTCACAGATACGCAGTATTTT. The chain joins TRBV7-2 to TRBJ2-3; 12 bases are shared with TRBD2. Germline trimming cut 7 bases from V and 2 bases from J; bases unmatched to any gene: 4. Germline lookup yields CDR1 SGHTA and CDR2 FQGNSA. This CDR3 is built from 15 residues.

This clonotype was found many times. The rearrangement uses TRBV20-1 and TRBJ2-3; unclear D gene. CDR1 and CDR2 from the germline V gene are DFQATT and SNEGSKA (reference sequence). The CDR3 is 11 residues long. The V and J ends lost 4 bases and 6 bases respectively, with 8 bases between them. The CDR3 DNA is TGCAGTGCTACCCCAGTGGATACGCAGTATTTT. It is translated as CSATPVDTQYF.

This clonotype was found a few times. CDR3 protein: CASSSGLADNEQFF. In DNA form, the CDR3 reads TGTGCCAGCAGCTCCGGACTAGCGGACAATGAGCAGTTCTTC. The chain links TRBV9 to TRBJ2-1; 10 nucleotides agree with TRBD2. Germline loops: CDR1 SGDLS, CDR2 YYNGEE. The trim removed 4 bases at V and 5 bases at J, leaving 3 bases unmatched. The length of the CDR3 is 14 residues.

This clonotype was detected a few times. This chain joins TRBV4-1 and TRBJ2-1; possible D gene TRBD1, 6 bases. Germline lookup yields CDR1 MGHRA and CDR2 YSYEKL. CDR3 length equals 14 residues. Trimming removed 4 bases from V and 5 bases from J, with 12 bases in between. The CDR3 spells CASSPPRGNNEQFF. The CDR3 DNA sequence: TGCGCCAGCAGCCCCCCCAGGGGTAACAATGAGCAGTTCTTC.

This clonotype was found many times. The CDR3 sequence is CATSDFSGGKTNEKLFF. DNA for the CDR3: TGTGCCACCAGTGATTTTTCGGGGGGGAAAACTAATGAAAAACTGTTTTTT. The chain is built from TRBV24-1 and TRBJ1-4, with a possible D match to TRBD1 (5 bases). The V end was cut by 1 base, the J end by 1 base, with 12 bases between. CDR1 is KGHDR and CDR2 is SFDVKD in the germline V gene. The CDR3 has 17 residues.

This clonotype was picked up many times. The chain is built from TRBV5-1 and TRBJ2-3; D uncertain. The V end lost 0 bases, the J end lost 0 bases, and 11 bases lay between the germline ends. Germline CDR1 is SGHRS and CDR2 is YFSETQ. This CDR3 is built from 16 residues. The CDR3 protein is CASSLGESASTDTQYF. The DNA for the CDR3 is TGCGCCAGCAGCTTGGGGGAATCCGCTAGCACAGATACGCAGTATTTT.

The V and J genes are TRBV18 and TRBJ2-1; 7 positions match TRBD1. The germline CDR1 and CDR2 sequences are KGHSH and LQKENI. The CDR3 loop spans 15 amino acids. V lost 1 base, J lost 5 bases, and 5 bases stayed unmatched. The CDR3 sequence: CASSPLTGEDNEQFF. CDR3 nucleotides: TGTGCCAGCTCACCACTTACAGGGGAAGACAATGAGCAGTTCTTC.